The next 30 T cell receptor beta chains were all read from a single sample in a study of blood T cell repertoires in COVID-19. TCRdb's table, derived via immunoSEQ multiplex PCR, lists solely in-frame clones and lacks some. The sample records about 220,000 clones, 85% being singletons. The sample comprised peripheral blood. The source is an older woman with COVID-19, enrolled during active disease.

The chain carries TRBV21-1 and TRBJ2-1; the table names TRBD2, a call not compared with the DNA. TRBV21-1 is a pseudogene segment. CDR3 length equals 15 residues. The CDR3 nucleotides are TGTGCCAGCAGTCCCGAGCGGGGGGGCAATAATGAGCAGTTCTTC. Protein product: CASSPERGGNNEQFF.

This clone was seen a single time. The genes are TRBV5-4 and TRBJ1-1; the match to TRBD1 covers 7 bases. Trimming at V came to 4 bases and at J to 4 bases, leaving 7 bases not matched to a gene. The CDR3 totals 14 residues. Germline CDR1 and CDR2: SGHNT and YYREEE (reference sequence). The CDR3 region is CASSQQDRITEAFF. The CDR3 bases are TGTGCCAGCAGCCAACAGGACAGGATCACTGAAGCTTTCTTT.

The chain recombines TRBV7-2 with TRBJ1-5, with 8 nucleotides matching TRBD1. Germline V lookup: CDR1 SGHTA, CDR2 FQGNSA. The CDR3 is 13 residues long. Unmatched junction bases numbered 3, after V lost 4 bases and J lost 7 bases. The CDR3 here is CASSWGQEQPQHF. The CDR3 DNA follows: TGTGCCAGCAGCTGGGGACAGGAACAGCCCCAGCATTTT. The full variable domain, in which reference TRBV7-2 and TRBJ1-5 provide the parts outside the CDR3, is GAGVSQSPSNKVTEKGKDVELRCDPISGHTALYWYRQSLGQGLEFLIYFQGNSAPDKSGLPSDRFSAERTGGSVSTLTIQRTQQEDSAVYLCASSWGQEQPQHFGDGTRLSIL.

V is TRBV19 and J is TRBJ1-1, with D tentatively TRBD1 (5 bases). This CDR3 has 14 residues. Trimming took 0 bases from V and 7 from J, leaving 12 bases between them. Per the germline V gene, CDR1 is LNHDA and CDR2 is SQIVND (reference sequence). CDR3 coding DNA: TGTGCCAGTAGTATAGATCGGGACTGGGGTGAAGCTTTCTTT. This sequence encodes CASSIDRDWGEAFF.

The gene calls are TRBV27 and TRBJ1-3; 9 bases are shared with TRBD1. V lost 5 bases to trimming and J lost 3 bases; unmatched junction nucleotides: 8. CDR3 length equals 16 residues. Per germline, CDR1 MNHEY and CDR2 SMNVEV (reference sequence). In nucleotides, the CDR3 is TGTGCCAGCAGTCCCACCACAGGGGGCGGTGGAAACACCATATATTTT. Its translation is CASSPTTGGGGNTIYF.

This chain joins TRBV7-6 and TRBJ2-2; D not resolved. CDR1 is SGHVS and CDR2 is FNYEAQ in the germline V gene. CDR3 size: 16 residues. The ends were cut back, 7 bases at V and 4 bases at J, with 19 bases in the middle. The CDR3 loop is CASTRLAADTTGELFF. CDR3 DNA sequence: TGTGCCAGCACCCGCTTAGCTGCAGATACCACCGGGGAGCTGTTTTTT.

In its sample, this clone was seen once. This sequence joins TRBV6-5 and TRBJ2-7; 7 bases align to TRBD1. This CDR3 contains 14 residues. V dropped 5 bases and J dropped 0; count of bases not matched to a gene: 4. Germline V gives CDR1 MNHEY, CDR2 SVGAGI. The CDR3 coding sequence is TGTGCCAGCAGTCAACAGGGGAGCTCCTACGAGCAGTACTTC. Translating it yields CASSQQGSSYEQYF.

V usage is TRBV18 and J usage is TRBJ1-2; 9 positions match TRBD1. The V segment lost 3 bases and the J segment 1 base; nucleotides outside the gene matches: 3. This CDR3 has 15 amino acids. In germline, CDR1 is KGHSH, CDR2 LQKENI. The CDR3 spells CASSPTGGDNYGYTF. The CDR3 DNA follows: TGTGCCAGCTCACCTACAGGGGGCGATAACTATGGCTACACCTTC.

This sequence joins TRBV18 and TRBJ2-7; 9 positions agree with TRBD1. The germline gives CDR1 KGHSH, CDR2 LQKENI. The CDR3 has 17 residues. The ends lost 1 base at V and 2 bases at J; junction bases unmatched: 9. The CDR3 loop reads CASSPLGTGTGPYEQYF. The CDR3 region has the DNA TGTGCCAGCTCACCACTCGGAACCGGGACAGGGCCCTACGAGCAGTACTTC.

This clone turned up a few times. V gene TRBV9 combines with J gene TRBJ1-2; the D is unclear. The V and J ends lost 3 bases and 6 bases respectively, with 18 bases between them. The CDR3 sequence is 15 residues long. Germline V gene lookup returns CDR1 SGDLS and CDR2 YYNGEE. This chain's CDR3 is CASSARAGSKHGYTF. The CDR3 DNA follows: TGTGCCAGCAGCGCCCGAGCGGGGAGTAAACATGGCTACACCTTC. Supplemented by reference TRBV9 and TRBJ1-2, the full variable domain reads DSGVTQTPKHLITATGQRVTLRCSPRSGDLSVYWYQQSLDQGLQFLIQYYNGEERAKGNILERFSAQQFPDLHSELNLSSLELGDSALYFCASSARAGSKHGYTFGSGTRLTVV.

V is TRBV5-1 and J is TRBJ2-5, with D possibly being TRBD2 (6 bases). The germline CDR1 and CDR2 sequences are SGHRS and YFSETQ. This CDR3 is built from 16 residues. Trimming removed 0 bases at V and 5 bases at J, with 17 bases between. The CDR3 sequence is CASSLEVRGAGETQYF. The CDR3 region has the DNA TGCGCCAGCAGCTTGGAAGTCCGAGGGGCGGGGGAGACCCAGTACTTC.

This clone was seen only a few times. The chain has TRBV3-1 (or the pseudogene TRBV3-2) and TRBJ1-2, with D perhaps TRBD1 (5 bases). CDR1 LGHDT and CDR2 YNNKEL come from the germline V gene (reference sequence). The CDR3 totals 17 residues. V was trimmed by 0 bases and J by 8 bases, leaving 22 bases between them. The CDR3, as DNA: TGTGCCAGCAGCCAAGATGTTGGGGCAGGAGTATATCAAGGCTACACCTTC. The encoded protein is CASSQDVGAGVYQGYTF.

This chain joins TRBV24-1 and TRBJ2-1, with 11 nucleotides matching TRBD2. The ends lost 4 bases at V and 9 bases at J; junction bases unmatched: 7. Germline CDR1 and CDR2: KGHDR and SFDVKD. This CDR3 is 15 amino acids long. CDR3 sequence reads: CATSESTSGTPEQFF. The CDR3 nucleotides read TGTGCCACCAGTGAGTCGACTAGCGGGACACCTGAGCAGTTCTTC.

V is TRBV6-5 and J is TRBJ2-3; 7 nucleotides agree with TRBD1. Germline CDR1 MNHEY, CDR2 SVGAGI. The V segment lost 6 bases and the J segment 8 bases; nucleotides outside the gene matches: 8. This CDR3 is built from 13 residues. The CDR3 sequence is CASRSQGWGTQYF. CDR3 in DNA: TGTGCCAGCAGGTCACAGGGGTGGGGTACGCAGTATTTT.

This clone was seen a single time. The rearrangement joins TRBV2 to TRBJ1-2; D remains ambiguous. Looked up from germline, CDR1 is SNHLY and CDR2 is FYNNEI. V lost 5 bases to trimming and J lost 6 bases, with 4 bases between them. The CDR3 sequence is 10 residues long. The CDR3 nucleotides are TGTGCCAGCAGTCAGAATGGCTACACCTTC. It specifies CASSQNGYTF.

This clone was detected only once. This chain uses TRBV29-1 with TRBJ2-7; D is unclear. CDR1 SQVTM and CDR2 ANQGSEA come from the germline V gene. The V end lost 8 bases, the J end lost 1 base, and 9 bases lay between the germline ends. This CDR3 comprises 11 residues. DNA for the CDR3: TGCAGCTATAGTGTTTCCTACGAGCAGTACTTC. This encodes CSYSVSYEQYF.

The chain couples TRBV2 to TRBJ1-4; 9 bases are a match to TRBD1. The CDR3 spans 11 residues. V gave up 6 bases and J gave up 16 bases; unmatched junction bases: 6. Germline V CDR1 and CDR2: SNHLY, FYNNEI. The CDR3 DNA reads TGTGCCAGCAGCCACGGGACAGGGCCGTTTTTT. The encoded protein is CASSHGTGPFF.

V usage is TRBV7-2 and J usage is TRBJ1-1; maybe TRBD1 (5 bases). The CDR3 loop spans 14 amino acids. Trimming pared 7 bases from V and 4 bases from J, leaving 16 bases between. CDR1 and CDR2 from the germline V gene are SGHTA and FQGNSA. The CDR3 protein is CASNLLGVGTEAFF. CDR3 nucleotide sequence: TGTGCCAGCAACTTGCTAGGGGTTGGCACTGAAGCTTTCTTT.

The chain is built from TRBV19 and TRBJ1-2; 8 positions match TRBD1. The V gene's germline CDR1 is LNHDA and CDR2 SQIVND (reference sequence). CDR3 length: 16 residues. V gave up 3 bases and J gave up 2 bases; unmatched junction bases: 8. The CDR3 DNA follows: TGTGCCAGTAGTATTGTCCCGGGACAGGTAAACTATGGCTACACCTTC. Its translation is CASSIVPGQVNYGYTF.

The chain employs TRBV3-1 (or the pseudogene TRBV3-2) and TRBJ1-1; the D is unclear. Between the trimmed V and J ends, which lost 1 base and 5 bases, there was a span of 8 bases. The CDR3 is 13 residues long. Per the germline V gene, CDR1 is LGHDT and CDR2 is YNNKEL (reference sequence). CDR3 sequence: CASSQGVSTEAFF. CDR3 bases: TGTGCCAGCAGCCAAGGTGTTTCGACTGAAGCTTTCTTT.

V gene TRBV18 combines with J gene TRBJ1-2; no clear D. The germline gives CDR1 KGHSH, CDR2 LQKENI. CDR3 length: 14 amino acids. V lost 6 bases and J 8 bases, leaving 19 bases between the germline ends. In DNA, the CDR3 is TGTGCCAGCTCCCTCACGGGTCTGTCGGAAGGCTACACCTTC. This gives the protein CASSLTGLSEGYTF.

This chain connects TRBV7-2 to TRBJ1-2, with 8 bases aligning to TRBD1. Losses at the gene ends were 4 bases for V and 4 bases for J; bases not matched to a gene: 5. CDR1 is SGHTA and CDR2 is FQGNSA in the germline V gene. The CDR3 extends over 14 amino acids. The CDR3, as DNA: TGTGCCAGCAGCTCTCAGACAGGGGTCTATGGCTACACCTTC. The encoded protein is CASSSQTGVYGYTF. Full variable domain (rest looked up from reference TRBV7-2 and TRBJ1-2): GAGVSQSPSNKVTEKGKDVELRCDPISGHTALYWYRQSLGQGLEFLIYFQGNSAPDKSGLPSDRFSAERTGGSVSTLTIQRTQQEDSAVYLCASSSQTGVYGYTFGSGTRLTVV.

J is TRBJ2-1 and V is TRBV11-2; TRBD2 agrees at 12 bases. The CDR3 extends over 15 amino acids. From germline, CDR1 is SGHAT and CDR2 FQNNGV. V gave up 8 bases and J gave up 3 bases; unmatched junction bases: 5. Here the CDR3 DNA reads TGTGCCAGCGGATGGACTAGCGGGAACTACAATGAGCAGTTCTTC. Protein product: CASGWTSGNYNEQFF.

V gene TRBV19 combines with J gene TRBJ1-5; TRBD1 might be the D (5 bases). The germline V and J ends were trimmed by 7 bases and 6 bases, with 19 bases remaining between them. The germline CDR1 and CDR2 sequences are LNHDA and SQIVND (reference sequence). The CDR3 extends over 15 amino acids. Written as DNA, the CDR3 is TGTGCCAGTACCCCAGGGCAGGGTTTTGGTCAGCCCCAGCATTTT. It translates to CASTPGQGFGQPQHF. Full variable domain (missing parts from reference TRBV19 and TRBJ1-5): DGGITQSPKYLFRKEGQNVTLSCEQNLNHDAMYWYRQDPGQGLRLIYYSQIVNDFQKGDIAEGYSVSREKKESFPLTVTSAQKNPTAFYLCASTPGQGFGQPQHFGDGTRLSIL.

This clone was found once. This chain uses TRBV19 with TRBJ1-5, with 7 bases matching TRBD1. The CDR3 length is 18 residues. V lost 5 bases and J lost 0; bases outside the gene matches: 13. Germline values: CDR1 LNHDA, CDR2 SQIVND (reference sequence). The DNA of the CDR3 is TGTGCCAGTAGTCCCCGACAGGGCGAAACTTATAGCAATCAGCCCCAGCATTTT. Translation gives CASSPRQGETYSNQPQHF.

The CDR3 sequence: CASSITAGGDIQYF. The DNA of the CDR3 is TGTGCCAGTAGTATTACGGCAGGGGGTGACATTCAGTACTTC. The rearrangement uses TRBV19 and TRBJ2-4; 7 bases agree with TRBD1. The germline CDR1 and CDR2 sequences are LNHDA and SQIVND (reference sequence). J was trimmed by 8 bases and V by 3 bases; bases with no gene match: 7. CDR3 length: 14 residues. The complete variable domain, with remaining parts taken from reference TRBV19 and TRBJ2-4, reads DGGITQSPKYLFRKEGQNVTLSCEQNLNHDAMYWYRQDPGQGLRLIYYSQIVNDFQKGDIAEGYSVSREKKESFPLTVTSAQKNPTAFYLCASSITAGGDIQYFGAGTRLSVL.

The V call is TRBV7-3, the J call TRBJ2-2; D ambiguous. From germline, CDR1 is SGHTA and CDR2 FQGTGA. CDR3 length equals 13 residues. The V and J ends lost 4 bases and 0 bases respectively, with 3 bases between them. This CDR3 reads CASSSANTGELFF. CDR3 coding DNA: TGTGCCAGCAGCTCTGCGAACACCGGGGAGCTGTTTTTT. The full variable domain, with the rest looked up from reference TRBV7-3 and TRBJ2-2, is GAGVSQTPSNKVTEKGKYVELRCDPISGHTALYWYRQSLGQGPEFLIYFQGTGAADDSGLPNDRFFAVRPEGSVSTLKIQRTERGDSAVYLCASSSANTGELFFGEGSRLTVL.

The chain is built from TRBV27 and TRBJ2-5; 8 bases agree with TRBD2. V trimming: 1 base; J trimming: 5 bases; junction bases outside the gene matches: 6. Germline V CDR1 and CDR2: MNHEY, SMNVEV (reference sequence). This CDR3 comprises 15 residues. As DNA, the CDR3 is TGTGCCAGCAGTTTATACGGGACTAGTACGGAGACCCAGTACTTC. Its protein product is CASSLYGTSTETQYF.

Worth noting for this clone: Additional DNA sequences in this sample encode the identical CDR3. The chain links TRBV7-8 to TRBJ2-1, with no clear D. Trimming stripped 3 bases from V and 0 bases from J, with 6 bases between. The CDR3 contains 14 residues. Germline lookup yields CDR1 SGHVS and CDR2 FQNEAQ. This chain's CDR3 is CASSFESSYNEQFF. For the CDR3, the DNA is TGTGCCAGCAGCTTTGAGAGCTCCTACAATGAGCAGTTCTTC.

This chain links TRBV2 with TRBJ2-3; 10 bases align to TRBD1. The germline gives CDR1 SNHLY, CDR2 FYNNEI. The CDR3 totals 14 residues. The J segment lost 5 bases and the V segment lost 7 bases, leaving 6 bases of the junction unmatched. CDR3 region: CASKGRTGGDTQYF. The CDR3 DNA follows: TGTGCCAGCAAAGGGCGGACAGGGGGAGATACGCAGTATTTT.